A single sample gave rise to the 26 T cell receptor beta chains below, sequenced in a study of vaccination effects on CD4 cells after COVID-19. Sequenced by immunoSEQ multiplex PCR; TCRdb stores in-frame clones only, minus some. The profile shows 20,000 to 30,000 clones, approximately 76% of them singletons. Their antigens remain unidentified. Pools of viral peptides were used by the ViraFEST assay to expand antigen-specific CD4+ T cells ahead of sequencing. Once cultured for roughly ten days, the cells underwent separation to obtain CD4+ T cells. Infection with SARS-CoV-2 occurred in the person between March and December 2020, and PCR confirmed it. The specimen was CD4+ T cells from PBMCs cultured with SARS-CoV-2 spike peptides, collected before COVID-19 vaccination. These receptors were obtained from a human donor who had a prior SARS-CoV-2 infection.

The V call is TRBV6-1, the J call TRBJ1-2, with D unresolved. CDR1 MNHNS and CDR2 SASEGT come from the germline V gene. Trimming shortened V by 3 bases and J by 4 bases, and 9 bases separated the two germline ends. The CDR3 runs to 13 residues. The CDR3 DNA follows: TGTGCCAGCAGTGATTCGGCAGGCTATGGCTACACCTTC. Its protein is CASSDSAGYGYTF.

The chain is built from TRBV6-5 and TRBJ1-3, with D perhaps matching TRBD1 (6 bases). The CDR3 totals 14 residues. In germline, CDR1 is MNHEY, CDR2 SVGAGI. The ends were cut back, 5 bases at V and 3 bases at J, with 11 bases in the middle. This CDR3 is CASSLTGFGNTIYF. Here the CDR3 DNA reads TGTGCCAGCAGTCTGACAGGATTTGGAAACACCATATATTTT.

This clone was observed a handful of times. This CDR3 reads CASSYRGGNTIYF. CDR3 nucleotides: TGCGCCAGCAGTTACAGGGGTGGAAACACCATATATTTT. V and J are TRBV5-1 and TRBJ1-3, with 7 bases aligning to TRBD1. This CDR3 region has 13 residues. V gave up 5 bases and J gave up 3 bases; unmatched junction bases: 2. Looked up from germline, CDR1 is SGHRS and CDR2 is YFSETQ.

The chain is built from TRBV19 and TRBJ1-1; TRBD1 is a possible D gene (6 bases). V lost 7 bases and J lost 2, with 17 bases in between. Germline V gives CDR1 LNHDA, CDR2 SQIVND (reference sequence). The CDR3 runs to 15 residues. The DNA for the CDR3 is TGTGCCAGTAACTCTATAAGGGGGGGAAACACTGAAGCTTTCTTT. This translates into CASNSIRGGNTEAFF.

The chain carries TRBV9 and TRBJ1-2; D is unresolved. Per the germline V gene, CDR1 is SGDLS and CDR2 is YYNGEE. CDR3 size: 13 residues. V gave up 0 bases and J gave up 2 bases, with 5 bases separating them. CDR3 DNA sequence: TGTGCCAGCAGCGTAGCGGGAAACTATGGCTACACCTTC. Protein sequence: CASSVAGNYGYTF.

The chain's CDR3 is CASSQDMGGGLYEQFF. The CDR3 DNA sequence: TGTGCCAGCAGCCAAGATATGGGGGGGGGCCTTTATGAGCAGTTCTTC. V usage is TRBV4-2 and J usage is TRBJ2-1, with TRBD2 as a possible D gene (7 bases). This CDR3 spans 16 amino acids. Germline loops: CDR1 LGHNA, CDR2 YNFKEQ. The ends were cut back, 0 bases at V and 8 bases at J, with 17 bases in the middle.

The V call is TRBV6-2 or TRBV6-3, the J call TRBJ2-3, with 7 positions matching TRBD1. After removal of 6 bases from V and 5 bases from J, the junction contained 17 bases not matched to a gene. The CDR3 has 17 amino acids. The germline CDR1 and CDR2 sequences are MNHEY and SVGEGT. Here the CDR3 DNA reads TGTGCCAGCAGCCACCGGGACAGAGGATTTTTGGGAGATACGCAGTATTTT. This codes for CASSHRDRGFLGDTQYF.

This sequence joins TRBV6-5 and TRBJ2-3; D is ambiguous. Trimming shortened V by 5 bases and J by 6 bases, and 18 bases separated the two germline ends. The CDR3 consists of 15 residues. Germline CDR1 MNHEY, CDR2 SVGAGI. The CDR3 region is CASSRSPQVGDTQYF. For the CDR3, the DNA is TGTGCCAGCAGTCGTTCGCCGCAGGTCGGGGATACGCAGTATTTT.

V is TRBV19 and J is TRBJ2-4, with 11 positions matching TRBD2. The CDR3 covers 16 residues. Germline trimming cut 5 bases from V and 7 bases from J; bases unmatched to any gene: 10. CDR1 is LNHDA and CDR2 is SQIVND in the germline V gene (reference sequence). The CDR3 DNA is TGTGCCAGTAGTTTCTTAGCGGGAGGGCCAGGGAACATTCAGTACTTC. Translated: CASSFLAGGPGNIQYF.

This clone was picked up one time. This chain uses TRBV5-1 with TRBJ2-3, with TRBD2 matching over 8 bases. The CDR3 consists of 14 residues. Trimming cost V 5 bases and J 4 bases; bases outside gene matches: 6. Germline-derived CDR1 and CDR2 are SGHRS and YFSETQ. The CDR3 DNA reads as TGCGCCAGCAGAGGGACTAGGAGCTCAGATACGCAGTATTTT. Translating gives CASRGTRSSDTQYF.

The V call is TRBV9, the J call TRBJ2-5; 9 nucleotides agree with TRBD2. The junction had 5 bases not matched to a gene; V was cut back by 4 bases and J by 1 base. The V gene's germline CDR1 is SGDLS and CDR2 YYNGEE. The CDR3 has 15 amino acids. CDR3 region: CASSPGTSLQETQYF. The CDR3 nucleotides are TGTGCCAGCAGCCCGGGGACTAGCCTCCAAGAGACCCAGTACTTC.

The chain carries TRBV9 and TRBJ2-1; 11 nucleotides agree with TRBD2. The germline CDR1 and CDR2 sequences are SGDLS and YYNGEE. The trim removed 3 bases at V and 7 bases at J, leaving 9 bases unmatched. The CDR3 consists of 16 residues. The CDR3 is CASSGTSGSIINEQFF. CDR3 nucleotide sequence: TGTGCCAGCAGCGGCACTAGCGGGAGTATAATAAATGAGCAGTTCTTC.

The chain recombines TRBV2 with TRBJ1-4, with TRBD1 as a possible D gene (5 bases). Looked up from germline, CDR1 is SNHLY and CDR2 is FYNNEI. V dropped 8 bases and J dropped 7 bases, with 17 bases sitting between them. This CDR3 spans 14 amino acids. CDR3 sequence (DNA): TGTGCCAGCTCGGGGACCCAATATAGTGAAAAACTGTTTTTT. Its protein product is CASSGTQYSEKLFF. The full variable domain, its missing parts supplied by reference TRBV2 and TRBJ1-4, is EPEVTQTPSHQVTQMGQEVILRCVPISNHLYFYWYRQILGQKVEFLVSFYNNEISEKSEIFDDQFSVERPDGSNFTLKIRSTKLEDSAMYFCASSGTQYSEKLFFGSGTQLSVL.

The chain joins TRBV30 to TRBJ2-3, with 10 positions matching TRBD2. Trimming cost V 0 bases and J 6 bases; bases outside gene matches: 3. Germline assignment: CDR1 GTSNPN and CDR2 SVGIG (reference sequence). This CDR3 contains 14 residues. CDR3 DNA: TGTGCCTGGAGTGTCACTAGCGGGGTGGATACGCAGTATTTT. This codes for CAWSVTSGVDTQYF.

The rearrangement links TRBV5-6 to TRBJ1-4; D might be TRBD1 (5 bases). The CDR3 is made up of 13 amino acids. The germline CDR1 and CDR2 sequences are SGHDT and YYEEEE. V lost 0 bases to trimming and J lost 8 bases, with 8 bases between them. CDR3 sequence (DNA): TGTGCCAGCAGCTTGGCCGGGGCGGAAAAACTGTTTTTT. Its translation is CASSLAGAEKLFF. Variable domain in full (rest from reference TRBV5-6 and TRBJ1-4): DAGVTQSPTHLIKTRGQQVTLRCSPKSGHDTVSWYQQALGQGPQFIFQYYEEEERQRGNFPDRFSGHQFPNYSSELNVNALLLGDSALYLCASSLAGAEKLFFGSGTQLSVL.

The genes are TRBV13 and TRBJ1-3; the match to TRBD1 covers 7 bases. V lost 5 bases and J lost 4; bases outside the gene matches: 11. The V gene's germline CDR1 is PRHDT and CDR2 FYEKMQ (reference sequence). The CDR3 length is 16 residues. This CDR3 reads CASSLRTGVRGNTIYF. DNA of the CDR3: TGTGCCAGCAGCCTTCGAACAGGGGTCAGGGGAAACACCATATATTTT.

In this sample, this clone turned up a few times. V gene TRBV5-8 combines with J gene TRBJ2-1, with 10 positions matching TRBD2. The length of the CDR3 is 20 residues. After removal of 0 bases from V and 8 bases from J, the junction contained 20 bases not matched to a gene. CDR1 SGHTS and CDR2 YDEGEE come from the germline V gene. The CDR3: CASSLASWGSGRGKSYEQFF. The CDR3 DNA reads as TGTGCCAGCAGCTTGGCCTCCTGGGGGAGCGGGAGGGGAAAGAGTTATGAGCAGTTCTTC.

This chain links TRBV27 with TRBJ2-6, with 8 bases lining up with TRBD1. Germline CDR1 is MNHEY and CDR2 is SMNVEV (reference sequence). The CDR3 is 19 amino acids. J lost 0 bases, V lost 3 bases, and 10 bases had no gene match. CDR3: CASSFYRGWSSSGANVLTF. The CDR3 DNA is TGTGCCAGCAGTTTCTACAGGGGGTGGTCCTCCTCTGGGGCCAACGTCCTGACTTTC.

The chain is built from TRBV7-3 and TRBJ2-1; 11 bases match TRBD2. Germline-derived CDR1 and CDR2 are SGHTA and FQGTGA. The CDR3 extends over 15 amino acids. The J segment lost 15 bases and the V segment lost 5 bases, leaving 15 bases of the junction unmatched. The CDR3 bases are TGTGCCAGCAGCCCTAATAGCGGGAGGGGGTCGTATCGGTTCTTC. Amino acid sequence: CASSPNSGRGSYRFF.

The rearrangement uses TRBV3-1 (or the pseudogene TRBV3-2) and TRBJ1-6; D is ambiguous. Trimming stripped 6 bases from V and 2 bases from J, with 11 bases between. Germline CDR1 LGHDT, CDR2 YNNKEL (reference sequence). The CDR3 has 15 amino acids. The CDR3, as DNA: TGTGCCAGCAGATTCGGTGCTCCCTATAATTCACCCCTCCACTTT. Translated, it gives CASRFGAPYNSPLHF.

The CDR3 is CAWSVRQGNSPLHF. CDR3 sequence (DNA): TGTGCCTGGAGTGTACGTCAGGGAAATTCACCCCTCCACTTT. J is TRBJ1-6 and V is TRBV30; TRBD1 is a possible D gene (5 bases). V dropped 0 bases and J dropped 7 bases, with 10 bases sitting between them. This CDR3 spans 14 amino acids. Looked up from germline, CDR1 is GTSNPN and CDR2 is SVGIG (reference sequence). The whole variable domain, filled in from reference TRBV30 and TRBJ1-6, reads SQTIHQWPATLVQPVGSPLSLECTVEGTSNPNLYWYRQAAGRGLQLLFYSVGIGQISSEVPQNLSASRPQDRQFILSSKKLLLSDSGFYLCAWSVRQGNSPLHFGNGTRLTVT.

The V call is TRBV6-5, the J call TRBJ1-3, with unresolved D. This CDR3 has 16 residues. Germline V gives CDR1 MNHEY, CDR2 SVGAGI. Trimming stripped 0 bases from V and 4 bases from J, with 13 bases between. CDR3 sequence (DNA): TGTGCCAGCAGTTACTCTCACATCCGGTTCGGAAACACCATATATTTT. Translated: CASSYSHIRFGNTIYF.

The chain recombines TRBV5-1 with TRBJ2-7, with D unresolved. Trimming shortened V by 0 bases and J by 3 bases, and 10 bases separated the two germline ends. The CDR3 sequence is 14 residues long. Germline CDR1 reads SGHRS; CDR2 reads YFSETQ. This CDR3 reads CASSLVGQNYEQYF. The CDR3 bases are TGCGCCAGCAGCTTGGTAGGCCAGAACTACGAGCAGTACTTC. Full variable domain (rest looked up from reference TRBV5-1 and TRBJ2-7): KAGVTQTPRYLIKTRGQQVTLSCSPISGHRSVSWYQQTPGQGLQFLFEYFSETQRNKGNFPGRFSGRQFSNSRSEMNVSTLELGDSALYLCASSLVGQNYEQYFGPGTRLTVT.

The gene calls are TRBV5-1 and TRBJ2-7; 7 positions match TRBD1. CDR3 length equals 15 residues. Per germline, CDR1 SGHRS and CDR2 YFSETQ. V gave up 4 bases and J gave up 1 base; unmatched junction bases: 8. As DNA, the CDR3 is TGCGCCAGCAGCCAGGGGACAGCTTCTTCCTACGAGCAGTACTTC. Translation: CASSQGTASSYEQYF.

The chain couples TRBV2 to TRBJ1-6; D unclear. This CDR3 has 15 residues. Looked up from germline, CDR1 is SNHLY and CDR2 is FYNNEI. The V end was cut by 7 bases, the J end by 3 bases, with 13 bases between. Here the CDR3 DNA reads TGTGCCAGCACCCTCTCGGCAGTCTATAATTCACCCCTCCACTTT. Amino acid sequence: CASTLSAVYNSPLHF.

The chain recombines TRBV2 with TRBJ1-2; D is unresolved. The CDR3 is 13 residues long. With 2 bases removed from V and 9 bases from J, the gap between germline ends came to 13 bases. The germline gives CDR1 SNHLY, CDR2 FYNNEI. The CDR3 sequence is CASSEIGGQRYTF. Here the CDR3 DNA reads TGTGCCAGCAGTGAAATAGGTGGTCAGCGCTACACCTTC.